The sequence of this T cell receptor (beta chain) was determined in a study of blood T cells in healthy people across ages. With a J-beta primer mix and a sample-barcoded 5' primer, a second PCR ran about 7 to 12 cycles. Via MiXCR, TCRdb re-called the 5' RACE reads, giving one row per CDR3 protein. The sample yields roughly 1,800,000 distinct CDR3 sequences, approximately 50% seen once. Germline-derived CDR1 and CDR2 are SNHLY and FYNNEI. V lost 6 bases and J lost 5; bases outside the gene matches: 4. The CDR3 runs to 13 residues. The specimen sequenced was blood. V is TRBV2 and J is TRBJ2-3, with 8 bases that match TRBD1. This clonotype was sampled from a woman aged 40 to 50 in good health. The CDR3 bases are TGTGCCAGCAGCGTCGACAGGGGAGATACGCAGTATTTT. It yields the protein CASSVDRGDTQYF.